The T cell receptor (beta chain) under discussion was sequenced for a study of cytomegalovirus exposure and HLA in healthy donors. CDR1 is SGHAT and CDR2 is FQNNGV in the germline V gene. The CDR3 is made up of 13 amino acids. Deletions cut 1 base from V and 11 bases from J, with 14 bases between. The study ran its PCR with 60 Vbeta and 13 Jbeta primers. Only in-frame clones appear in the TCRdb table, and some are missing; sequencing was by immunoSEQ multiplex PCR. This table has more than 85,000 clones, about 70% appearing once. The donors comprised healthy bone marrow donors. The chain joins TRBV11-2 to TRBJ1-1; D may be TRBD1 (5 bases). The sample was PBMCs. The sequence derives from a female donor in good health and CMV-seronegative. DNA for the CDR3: TGTGCCAGCAGCTTAGGTTCCACCGGGGGGGCTTTCTTT. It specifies CASSLGSTGGAFF.